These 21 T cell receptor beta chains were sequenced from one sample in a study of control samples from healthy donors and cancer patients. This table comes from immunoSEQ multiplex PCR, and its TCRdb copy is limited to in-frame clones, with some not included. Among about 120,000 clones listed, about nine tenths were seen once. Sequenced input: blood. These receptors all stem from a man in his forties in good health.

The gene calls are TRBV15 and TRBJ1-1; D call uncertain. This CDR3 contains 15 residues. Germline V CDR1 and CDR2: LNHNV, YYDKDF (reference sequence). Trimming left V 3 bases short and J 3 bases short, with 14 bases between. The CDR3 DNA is TGTGCCACCAGCAGGGGAGGAGAGGGTGACACTGAAGCTTTCTTT. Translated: CATSRGGEGDTEAFF.

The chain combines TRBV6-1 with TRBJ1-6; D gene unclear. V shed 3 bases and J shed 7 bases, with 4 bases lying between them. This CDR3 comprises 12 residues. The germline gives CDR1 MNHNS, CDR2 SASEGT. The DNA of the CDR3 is TGTGCCAGCAGTGATTTCAATTCACCCCTCCACTTT. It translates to CASSDFNSPLHF.

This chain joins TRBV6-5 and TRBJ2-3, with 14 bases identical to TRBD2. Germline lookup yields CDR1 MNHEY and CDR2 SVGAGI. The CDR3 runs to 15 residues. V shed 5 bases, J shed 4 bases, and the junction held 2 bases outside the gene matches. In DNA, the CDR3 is TGTGCCAGCAGTATGGGACTAGCGGGGGCAGATACGCAGTATTTT. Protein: CASSMGLAGADTQYF.

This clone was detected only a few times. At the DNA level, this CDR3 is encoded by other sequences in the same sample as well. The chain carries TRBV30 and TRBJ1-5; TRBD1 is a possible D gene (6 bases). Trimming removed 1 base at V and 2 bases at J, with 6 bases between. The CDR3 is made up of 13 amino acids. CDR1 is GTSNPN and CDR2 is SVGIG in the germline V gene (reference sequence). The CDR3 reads CAWSGQGNQPQHF. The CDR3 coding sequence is TGTGCCTGGAGTGGACAGGGCAATCAGCCCCAGCATTTT. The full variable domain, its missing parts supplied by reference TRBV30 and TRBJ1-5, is SQTIHQWPATLVQPVGSPLSLECTVEGTSNPNLYWYRQAAGRGLQLLFYSVGIGQISSEVPQNLSASRPQDRQFILSSKKLLLSDSGFYLCAWSGQGNQPQHFGDGTRLSIL.

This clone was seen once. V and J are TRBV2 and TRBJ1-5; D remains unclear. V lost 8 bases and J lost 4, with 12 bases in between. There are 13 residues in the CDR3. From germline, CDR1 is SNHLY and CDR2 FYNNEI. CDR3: CASRLEGNQPQHF. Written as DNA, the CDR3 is TGTGCCAGCCGACTTGAGGGTAATCAGCCCCAGCATTTT.

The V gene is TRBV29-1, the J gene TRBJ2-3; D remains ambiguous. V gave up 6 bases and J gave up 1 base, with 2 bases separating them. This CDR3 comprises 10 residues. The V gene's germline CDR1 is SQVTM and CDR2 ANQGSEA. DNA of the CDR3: TGCAGCGTAGGCACAGATACGCAGTATTTT. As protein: CSVGTDTQYF.

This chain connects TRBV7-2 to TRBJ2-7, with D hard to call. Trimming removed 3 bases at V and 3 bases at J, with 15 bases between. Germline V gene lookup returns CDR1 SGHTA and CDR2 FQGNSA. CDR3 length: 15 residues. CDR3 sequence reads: CASSLGNLYVYEQYF. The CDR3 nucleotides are TGTGCCAGCAGCTTGGGTAACCTATACGTCTACGAGCAGTACTTC.

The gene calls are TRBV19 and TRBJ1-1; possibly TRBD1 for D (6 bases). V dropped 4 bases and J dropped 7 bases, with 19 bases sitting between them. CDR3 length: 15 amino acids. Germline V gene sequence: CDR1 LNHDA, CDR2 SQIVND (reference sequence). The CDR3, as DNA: TGTGCCAGTAGTACCGACAGGTCCCCAGTAAATGAAGCTTTCTTT. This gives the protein CASSTDRSPVNEAFF.

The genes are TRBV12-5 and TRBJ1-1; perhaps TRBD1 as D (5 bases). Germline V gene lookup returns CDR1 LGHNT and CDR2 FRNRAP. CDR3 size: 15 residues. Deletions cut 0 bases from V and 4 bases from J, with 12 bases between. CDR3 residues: CASGLVSSQGTEAFF. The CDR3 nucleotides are TGTGCTAGTGGTTTGGTATCTAGTCAGGGCACTGAAGCTTTCTTT. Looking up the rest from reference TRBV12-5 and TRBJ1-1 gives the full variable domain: DARVTQTPRHKVTEMGQEVTMRCQPILGHNTVFWYRQTMMQGLELLAYFRNRAPLDDSGMPKDRFSAEMPDATLATLKIQPSEPRDSAVYFCASGLVSSQGTEAFFGQGTRLTVV.

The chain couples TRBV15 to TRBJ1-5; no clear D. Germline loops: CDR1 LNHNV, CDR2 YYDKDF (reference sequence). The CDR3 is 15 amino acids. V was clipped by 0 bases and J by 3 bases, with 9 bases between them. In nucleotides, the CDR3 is TGTGCCACCAGCAGAGATTTGAGCGTCAATCAGCCCCAGCATTTT. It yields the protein CATSRDLSVNQPQHF.

CDR3 nucleotide sequence: TGCGCCAGCAGTTCGGACTTTACCGGGGAGCTGTTTTTT. Encoded protein: CASSSDFTGELFF. The chain employs TRBV5-1 and TRBJ2-2, with D tentatively TRBD2 (5 bases). V lost 5 bases and J 5 bases, leaving 10 bases between the germline ends. CDR1 is SGHRS and CDR2 is YFSETQ in the germline V gene. CDR3 size: 13 residues.

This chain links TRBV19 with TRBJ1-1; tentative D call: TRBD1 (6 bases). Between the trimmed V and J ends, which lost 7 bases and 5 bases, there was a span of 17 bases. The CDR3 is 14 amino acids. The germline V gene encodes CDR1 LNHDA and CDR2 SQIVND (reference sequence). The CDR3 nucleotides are TGTGCCAGTAAGATTGGGCAGGGGATGACTGAAGCTTTCTTT. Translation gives CASKIGQGMTEAFF.

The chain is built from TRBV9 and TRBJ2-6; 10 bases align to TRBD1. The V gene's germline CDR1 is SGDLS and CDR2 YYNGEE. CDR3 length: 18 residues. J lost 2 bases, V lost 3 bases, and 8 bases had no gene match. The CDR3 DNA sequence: TGTGCCAGCAGCGGATCGACAGGGGGCTTTGCTGGGGCCAACGTCCTGACTTTC. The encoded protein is CASSGSTGGFAGANVLTF.

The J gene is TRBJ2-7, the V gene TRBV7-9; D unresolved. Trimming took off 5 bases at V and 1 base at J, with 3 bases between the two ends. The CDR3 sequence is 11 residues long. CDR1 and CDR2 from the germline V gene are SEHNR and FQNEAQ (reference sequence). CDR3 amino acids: CASSLSYEQYF. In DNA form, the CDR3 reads TGTGCCAGCAGCCTTTCCTACGAGCAGTACTTC.

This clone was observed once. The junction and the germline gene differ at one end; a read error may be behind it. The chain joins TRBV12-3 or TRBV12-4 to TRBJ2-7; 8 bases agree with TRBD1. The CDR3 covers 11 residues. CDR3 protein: CASSPGQGGHF. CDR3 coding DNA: TGTGCCAGCAGTCCCGGACAGGGCGGGCACTTC.

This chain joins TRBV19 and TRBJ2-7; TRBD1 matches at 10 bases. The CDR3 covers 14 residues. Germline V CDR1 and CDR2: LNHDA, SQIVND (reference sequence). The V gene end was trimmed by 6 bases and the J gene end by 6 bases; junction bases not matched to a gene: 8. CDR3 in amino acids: CASSPGTGVSEQYF. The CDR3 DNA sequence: TGTGCCAGTAGCCCCGGGACAGGGGTTTCCGAGCAGTACTTC.

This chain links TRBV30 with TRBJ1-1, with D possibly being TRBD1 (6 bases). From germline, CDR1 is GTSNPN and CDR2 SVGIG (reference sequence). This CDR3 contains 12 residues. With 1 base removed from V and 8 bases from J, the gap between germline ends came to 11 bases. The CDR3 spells CAWSDSDREAFF. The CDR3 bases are TGTGCCTGGAGTGATTCGGACAGAGAAGCTTTCTTT.

CDR3 nucleotide sequence: TGCAGCGTTGTCGAGAGGGGATTCACTGAAGCTTTCTTT. Its protein product is CSVVERGFTEAFF. The J gene is TRBJ1-1, the V gene TRBV29-1; weak D call: TRBD1 (5 bases). Germline-derived CDR1 and CDR2 are SQVTM and ANQGSEA. The CDR3 is 13 residues long. The V end lost 4 bases, the J end lost 4 bases, and 13 bases lay between the germline ends.

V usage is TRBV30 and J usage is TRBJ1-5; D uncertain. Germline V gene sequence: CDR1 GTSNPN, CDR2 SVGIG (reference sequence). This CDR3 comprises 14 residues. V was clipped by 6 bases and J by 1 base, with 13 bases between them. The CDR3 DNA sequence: TGTGCCTGTACCCCGGGAAGGAGCAATCAGCCCCAGCATTTT. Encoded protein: CACTPGRSNQPQHF.

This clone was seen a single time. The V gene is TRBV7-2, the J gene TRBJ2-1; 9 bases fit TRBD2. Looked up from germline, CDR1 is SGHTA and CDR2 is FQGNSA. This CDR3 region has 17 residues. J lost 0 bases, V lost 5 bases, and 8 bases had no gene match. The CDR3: CASSPGRRGGSYNEQFF. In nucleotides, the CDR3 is TGTGCCAGCAGCCCGGGCCGGCGGGGGGGCTCCTACAATGAGCAGTTCTTC.

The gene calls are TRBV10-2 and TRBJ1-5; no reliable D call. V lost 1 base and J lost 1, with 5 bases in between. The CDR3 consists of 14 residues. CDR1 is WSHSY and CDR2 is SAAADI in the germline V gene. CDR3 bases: TGCGCCAGCAGTGAGTTCGGCAGCAATCAGCCCCAGCATTTT. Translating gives CASSEFGSNQPQHF.